This T cell receptor (beta chain) comes out of a study of blood T cells in healthy people across ages. With 7 bases clipped from V and 7 bases from J, the junction kept 11 bases outside the gene matches. Germline assignment: CDR1 SGHTA and CDR2 FQGNSA. The CDR3 is made up of 15 amino acids. A second PCR, run for roughly 7 to 11 cycles, used a sample-barcoded 5' primer plus a J-beta primer mix. TCRdb re-analysed the 5' RACE reads in MiXCR, keeping a single row per CDR3 protein. The repertoire consists of 660,000 or so distinct CDR3 sequences, with under 65% occurring once and the leading ten covering 30% to 45%.

Material: blood. The V gene is TRBV7-2, the J gene TRBJ1-4; 8 bases line up with TRBD1. This clonotype was sampled from a man aged 55 to 69 in good health. The CDR3 spells CASNAPGGVGEKLFF. CDR3 DNA: TGTGCCAGCAACGCCCCAGGGGGCGTTGGTGAAAAACTGTTTTTT.